One sample yielded the 8 T cell receptor beta chains listed below, sequenced in a study of response to subunit inactivated influenza vaccine (dated by TCRdb to the late 2010s). To prepare the library, RT-PCR was applied. The data were produced on an Illumina HiSeq 2500. In TCRdb, the public reads were trimmed at Q25 with fastp and aligned with MiXCR, with productive beta chains retained. Rows with one shared CDR3 protein collapse into an entry with the most common genes and DNA. The table for this sample lists more than 700,000 distinct CDR3 sequences; 21% of them were counted only once. The ten largest account for about a tenth of the sample. The starting material was PBMCs from blood, obtained roughly 5 days after vaccination. Receptor source: a man aged 50 or older who received an inactivated influenza vaccine. Donor details come from another sample of the same person, matched by shared clones.

This clonotype was seen only a few times. V and J are TRBV12-3 or TRBV12-4 and TRBJ2-1; D is ambiguous. The CDR3 covers 13 residues. V was cut by 3 bases and J by 15 bases, with 18 bases left in between. CDR3 in amino acids: CASSFNSDTNVFF. CDR3 in DNA: TGTGCCAGCAGTTTTAACAGCGACACTAACGTGTTCTTC.

The chain uses TRBV12-3 or TRBV12-4 and TRBJ2-1, with 7 nucleotides matching TRBD2. The CDR3 contains 16 residues. V was clipped by 6 bases and J by 6 bases; unmatched bases: 14. CDR3: CASRSLRGGLINEQFF. The DNA of the CDR3 is TGTGCCAGCAGGAGTTTAAGGGGAGGGCTAATCAATGAGCAGTTCTTC.

J is TRBJ2-2 and V is TRBV11-2, with 7 bases matching TRBD1. CDR1 is SGHAT, CDR2 FQNNGV, per germline. V lost 5 bases, J lost 3 bases, and 6 bases stayed unmatched. CDR3 length: 15 amino acids. CDR3: CASSRGQTYTGELFF. The DNA of the CDR3 is TGTGCCAGCAGCCGGGGACAGACCTACACCGGGGAGCTGTTTTTT.

As regards this clonotype: Germline and junction disagree at one end, which may indicate a read error. The genes are TRBV29-1 and TRBJ1-1; D is ambiguous. The CDR3 runs 15 residues. From germline, CDR1 is SQVTM and CDR2 ANQGSEA. CDR3 in amino acids: CSVESAVQLNTEASF. The CDR3 DNA follows: TGCAGCGTTGAATCGGCAGTTCAATTGAACACTGAAGCTTCCTTT.

V gene TRBV12-3 or TRBV12-4 combines with J gene TRBJ2-3, with D unresolved. The CDR3 spans 12 residues. Trimming removed 5 bases from V and 2 bases from J, with 5 bases in between. CDR3 nucleotides: TGTGCCAGCAGTATCGACACAGATACGCAGTATTTT. This translates into CASSIDTDTQYF.

This chain connects TRBV6-1 to TRBJ2-5; D not certain. V lost 1 base and J 4 bases, leaving 4 bases between the germline ends. The CDR3 loop spans 12 amino acids. Germline V CDR1 and CDR2: MNHNS, SASEGT. The CDR3 sequence: CASSEDLETQYF. The CDR3 bases are TGTGCCAGCAGTGAAGATTTAGAGACCCAGTACTTC.

CDR3 sequence (DNA): TGTGCCAGCAGCCAAGAGGTCAGGGGAGGCGGGGAGCTGTTTTTT. Translation: CASSQEVRGGGELFF. The V and J genes are TRBV4-2 and TRBJ2-2, with D perhaps assigned TRBD1 or TRBD2 (6 bases each). Germline V lookup: CDR1 LGHNA, CDR2 YNFKEQ. There are 15 residues in the CDR3. V lost 0 bases and J lost 7, with 12 bases in between.

This sequence joins TRBV7-8 and TRBJ2-1, with 14 bases aligning to TRBD2. There are 17 residues in the CDR3. Germline assignment: CDR1 SGHVS and CDR2 FQNEAQ. With 5 bases clipped from V and 2 bases from J, the junction kept 5 bases outside the gene matches. In nucleotides, the CDR3 is TGTGCCAGCAGCCCTTGGACTAGCGGGGGGACCTACAATGAGCAGTTCTTC. Residues: CASSPWTSGGTYNEQFF. The entire variable domain, with the rest obtained from reference TRBV7-8 and TRBJ2-1, is as follows: GAGVSQSPRYKVAKRGQDVALRCDPISGHVSLFWYQQALGQGPEFLTYFQNEAQLDKSGLPSDRFFAERPEGSVSTLKIQRTQQEDSAVYLCASSPWTSGGTYNEQFFGPGTRLTVL.